This T cell receptor (beta chain) originates from a study of blood T cell repertoires in COVID-19. The V gene's germline CDR1 is SGHTA and CDR2 FQGNSA. The CDR3 contains 17 residues. V shed 5 bases and J 7 bases; nucleotides not matched to a gene: 14. Profiling relied on immunoSEQ multiplex PCR, and the TCRdb table lists in-frame clones only, not all of them. The sample includes 81,000 or so clones, 81% of them seen just once. The sequenced material came from peripheral blood. The chain employs TRBV7-2 and TRBJ2-5; 12 bases align to TRBD2. The sequence derives from a human donor in a cohort sampled during active COVID-19. The CDR3 here is CASSPGLAGRGRVTQYF. The CDR3 coding sequence is TGTGCCAGCAGCCCCGGACTAGCGGGGAGGGGCCGAGTGACCCAGTACTTC.